The following is a TCR beta chain sequence with its context. Sequencing used immunoSEQ multiplex PCR; TCRdb keeps in-frame clones, though not all of them. The table records 2.3 million or so clones, 93% of them present only once. CDR1 MNHEY and CDR2 SMNVEV come from the germline V gene (reference sequence). The CDR3 has 13 amino acids. The V end was cut by 5 bases, the J end by 7 bases, with 11 bases between. These data come from a study of shared clonotypes between healthy human individuals. The sequenced sample consisted of naive CD4+ T cells from PBMCs. Subset reported: CD45RA+ positively selected. This TCR derives from a man aged 18 to 30 in good health. Some clones in this sample may be carry-over from other donors' samples. This chain connects TRBV27 to TRBJ1-4; D uncertain. CDR3 amino acids: CASSDRTGEKLFF. The CDR3 bases are TGTGCCAGCAGTGATCGGACGGGTGAAAAACTGTTTTTT.